Listed here are 16 T cell receptor beta chains from one sample, sequenced in a study of Ad26.COV2.S vaccination and SARS-CoV-2 variants. Using immunoSEQ multiplex PCR, the repertoire was profiled, and TCRdb retains in-frame clones only, with some absent. The table includes approximately 400,000 clones, about four fifths detected once. The treatment: some 20 received Ad26.COV2.S at low or high dose, single or two shots; roughly five received placebo; per-sample allocation not given. Sampling took place 63 days after the first vaccine or placebo injection. The specimen was peripheral blood, collected in a trial of Ad26.COV2.S vaccine versus placebo. These receptors all come from a person between 18 and 60 years old who received the Ad26.COV2.S COVID-19 vaccine or a placebo.

In its sample, this clone was seen a few times. V usage is TRBV3-1 (or the pseudogene TRBV3-2) and J usage is TRBJ1-1, with D perhaps TRBD1 (6 bases). Per germline, CDR1 LGHDT and CDR2 YNNKEL (reference sequence). Trimming stripped 1 base from V and 5 bases from J, with 17 bases between. This CDR3 is built from 16 residues. CDR3 DNA sequence: TGTGCCAGCAGCCAAGCGAGACAGGTTCCCTCGACTGAAGCTTTCTTT. Translating gives CASSQARQVPSTEAFF.

The CDR3 is CATTAGETQYF. Written as DNA, the CDR3 is TGTGCCACTACCGCAGGCGAGACCCAGTACTTC. The V gene is TRBV7-9, the J gene TRBJ2-5; no clear D. The CDR3 runs 11 residues. The V end lost 10 bases, the J end lost 5 bases, and 11 bases lay between the germline ends. Germline CDR1 reads SEHNR; CDR2 reads FQNEAQ (reference sequence).

V usage is TRBV13 and J usage is TRBJ1-2; the D is unclear. This CDR3 spans 15 amino acids. The V gene's germline CDR1 is PRHDT and CDR2 FYEKMQ (reference sequence). Between the trimmed V and J ends, which lost 0 bases and 4 bases, there was a span of 12 bases. The CDR3 protein is CASSLGLPGSYGYTF. In nucleotides, the CDR3 is TGTGCCAGCAGCTTAGGTCTTCCGGGATCCTATGGCTACACCTTC.

This clone has a single count. The chain joins TRBV6-2 or TRBV6-3 to TRBJ1-2; D is uncertain. The CDR3 extends over 14 amino acids. Germline values: CDR1 MNHEY, CDR2 SVGEGT. V was trimmed by 6 bases and J by 4 bases, leaving 15 bases between them. The CDR3 protein is CASSLQFRGYGYTF. The DNA of the CDR3 is TGTGCCAGCAGCTTACAGTTTCGAGGCTATGGCTACACCTTC.

V and J are TRBV18 and TRBJ2-5; 8 bases are a match to TRBD2. The ends lost 0 bases at V and 5 bases at J; junction bases unmatched: 8. Germline-derived CDR1 and CDR2 are KGHSH and LQKENI. The CDR3 consists of 16 residues. The CDR3 bases are TGTGCCAGCTCACCACCGAATGCGGGGGGCCGGGAGACCCAGTACTTC. It translates to CASSPPNAGGRETQYF.

This clone was seen a few times. This sequence joins TRBV6-1 and TRBJ1-1; D ambiguous. Trimming removed 0 bases at V and 4 bases at J, with 15 bases between. Germline values: CDR1 MNHNS, CDR2 SASEGT. The CDR3 contains 16 residues. CDR3 nucleotides: TGTGCCAGCAGTGAAGCTTTAGTCTGGGGAGGCACTGAAGCTTTCTTT. Translation: CASSEALVWGGTEAFF.

V gene TRBV7-9 combines with J gene TRBJ2-7; 7 bases line up with TRBD2. Germline V gives CDR1 SEHNR, CDR2 FQNEAQ (reference sequence). This CDR3 contains 18 residues. V trimming: 5 bases; J trimming: 9 bases; junction bases outside the gene matches: 25. The CDR3 region has the DNA TGTGCCAGCAGCCCCAACTACCCTCTCGCGGGAGCCCTACGAGGGCAGTACTTC. Its protein is CASSPNYPLAGALRGQYF.

V and J are TRBV7-2 and TRBJ1-2; 9 bases fit TRBD1. The junction had 4 bases not matched to a gene; V was cut back by 3 bases and J by 5 bases. CDR3 size: 14 residues. Germline loops: CDR1 SGHTA, CDR2 FQGNSA. Written as DNA, the CDR3 is TGTGCCAGCAGCTTGGGACAGGGTCGGTATGGCTACACCTTC. Amino acid sequence: CASSLGQGRYGYTF.

This clone came up a few times. The chain joins TRBV18 to TRBJ2-3; no firm D call. Trimming removed 4 bases from V and 2 bases from J, with 7 bases in between. The CDR3 contains 13 residues. CDR1 is KGHSH and CDR2 is LQKENI in the germline V gene. CDR3 residues: CASSLTSTDTQYF. The CDR3 DNA reads as TGTGCCAGCTCACTAACCTCCACAGATACGCAGTATTTT.

V and J are TRBV7-6 and TRBJ2-5; no clear D gene. The CDR3 sequence is 13 residues long. V was clipped by 2 bases and J by 5 bases, with 9 bases between them. CDR1 is SGHVS, CDR2 FNYEAQ, per germline. In DNA, the CDR3 is TGTGCCAGCAGCTTACGGGTATTCGAGACCCAGTACTTC. Translating it yields CASSLRVFETQYF.

The chain uses TRBV11-2 and TRBJ2-7; perhaps D is TRBD1 or TRBD2 (5 bases each). Germline CDR1 reads SGHAT; CDR2 reads FQNNGV. Trimming removed 0 bases from V and 1 base from J, with 16 bases in between. The CDR3 covers 17 residues. The CDR3 DNA sequence: TGTGCCAGCAGCTTAGAAAGGGGAGTGATCTATTCCTACGAGCAGTACTTC. This translates into CASSLERGVIYSYEQYF.

This chain joins TRBV5-1 and TRBJ1-6; D call uncertain. CDR1 and CDR2 (germline): SGHRS, YFSETQ. This CDR3 region has 12 residues. Trimming removed 2 bases at V and 7 bases at J, with 4 bases between. The CDR3 reads CASSFGNSPLHF. The CDR3 coding sequence is TGCGCCAGCAGCTTCGGGAATTCACCCCTCCACTTT. Full variable domain (missing parts from reference TRBV5-1 and TRBJ1-6): KAGVTQTPRYLIKTRGQQVTLSCSPISGHRSVSWYQQTPGQGLQFLFEYFSETQRNKGNFPGRFSGRQFSNSRSEMNVSTLELGDSALYLCASSFGNSPLHFGNGTRLTVT.

The rearrangement links TRBV10-3 to TRBJ1-2; unclear D gene. V was cut by 0 bases and J by 6 bases, with 8 bases left in between. There are 13 residues in the CDR3. CDR1 is ENHRY and CDR2 is SYGVKD in the germline V gene. The CDR3 nucleotides read TGTGCCATCAGTGAGTCGATGATCCATGGCTACACCTTC. It translates to CAISESMIHGYTF.

The rearrangement uses TRBV3-1 (or the pseudogene TRBV3-2) and TRBJ2-7, with 10 bases lining up with TRBD2. The CDR3 is 15 residues long. Germline trimming cut 5 bases from V and 5 bases from J; bases unmatched to any gene: 9. Looked up from germline, CDR1 is LGHDT and CDR2 is YNNKEL (reference sequence). The CDR3 protein is CASSDQREGRNEQYF. CDR3 sequence (DNA): TGTGCCAGCAGCGACCAGCGGGAGGGCCGAAACGAGCAGTACTTC.

The chain is built from TRBV19 and TRBJ1-3, with D possibly TRBD1 on 5 matching bases. The CDR3 contains 17 residues. The germline V gene has CDR1 LNHDA and CDR2 SQIVND (reference sequence). The germline V and J ends were trimmed by 3 bases and 0 bases, with 15 bases remaining between them. The CDR3 DNA follows: TGTGCCAGTAGTATGGGGCAGCCGCTACTCTCTGGAAACACCATATATTTT. As protein: CASSMGQPLLSGNTIYF.

V usage is TRBV27 and J usage is TRBJ1-3, with unresolved D. V was clipped by 8 bases and J by 0 bases, with 14 bases between them. The CDR3 loop spans 15 amino acids. Germline CDR1 reads MNHEY; CDR2 reads SMNVEV (reference sequence). The CDR3 is CASQSRGPSGNTIYF. The CDR3 nucleotides read TGTGCCAGCCAATCCCGGGGTCCCTCTGGAAACACCATATATTTT.